The 19 T cell receptor beta chains below were found in one sample sequenced in a study of shared clonotypes between healthy human individuals. Assay used: immunoSEQ multiplex PCR; TCRdb lists only in-frame clones, some missing. The sample holds a few million clones, 85% to 95% seen once. Material: naive CD4+ T cells from PBMCs. The subset: CD45RA+ positively selected. Receptors originate from a man between 18 and 29 years old in good health. Some clones in this sample may be carry-over from other donors' samples.

This chain uses TRBV14 with TRBJ1-1; the D gene is possibly TRBD1 (5 bases). This CDR3 comprises 18 residues. Germline V CDR1 and CDR2: SGHDN, FVKESK. The V gene lost 0 bases and the J gene lost 0 bases, with 17 bases spanning the gap. This CDR3 is CASSQDGGAGFMNTEAFF. As DNA, the CDR3 is TGTGCCAGCAGCCAAGATGGAGGGGCAGGGTTCATGAACACTGAAGCTTTCTTT.

The chain links TRBV28 to TRBJ2-7; D possibly corresponds to TRBD1 (6 bases). The CDR3 has 14 residues. V lost 4 bases, J lost 5 bases, and 15 bases lay in between. Germline assignment: CDR1 MDHEN and CDR2 SYDVKM. CDR3 amino acids: CASSSPRGRNEQYF. Here the CDR3 DNA reads TGTGCCAGCAGTTCACCCAGGGGAAGGAACGAGCAGTACTTC.

The chain combines TRBV6-5 with TRBJ1-1; D ambiguous. Germline CDR1 and CDR2: MNHEY and SVGAGI. V was shortened by 7 bases and J by 4 bases, with 19 bases between the two germline ends. CDR3 length: 15 amino acids. The CDR3 spells CASTPPGKTTTEAFF. CDR3 nucleotide sequence: TGTGCCAGCACCCCCCCTGGAAAGACTACCACTGAAGCTTTCTTT.

J is TRBJ1-2 and V is TRBV30, with D perhaps matching TRBD1 (5 bases). The CDR3 sequence is 15 residues long. Germline V gives CDR1 GTSNPN, CDR2 SVGIG (reference sequence). The V and J ends lost 4 bases and 6 bases respectively, with 21 bases between them. The CDR3 DNA sequence: TGTGCCTGGAACCTCCGGGAGGGGAATGTTCATGGCTACACCTTC. Translating gives CAWNLREGNVHGYTF.

In the case of this clone: In the same sample, other DNA sequences code for this CDR3. This chain links TRBV6-5 with TRBJ1-1; 8 nucleotides line up with TRBD1. This CDR3 has 14 amino acids. CDR1 is MNHEY and CDR2 is SVGAGI in the germline V gene. With 2 bases clipped from V and 5 bases from J, the junction kept 4 bases outside the gene matches. CDR3 nucleotide sequence: TGTGCCAGCAGTTACGACAGGGGAGGTACTGAAGCTTTCTTT. This encodes CASSYDRGGTEAFF.

V gene TRBV10-3 combines with J gene TRBJ2-7, with 7 bases identical to TRBD1. The V and J ends lost 2 bases and 1 base, in that order; junction bases with no gene match: 11. Looked up from germline, CDR1 is ENHRY and CDR2 is SYGVKD. The CDR3 sequence is 17 residues long. The DNA of the CDR3 is TGTGCCATCAGTGAGCCTGGACAGGATAGCACTTCCTACGAGCAGTACTTC. Protein product: CAISEPGQDSTSYEQYF.

Concerning this clone itself: The same CDR3 arises from other DNA sequences in this sample as well. V and J are TRBV20-1 and TRBJ1-2, with D possibly matching TRBD1 (5 bases). Per the germline V gene, CDR1 is DFQATT and CDR2 is SNEGSKA (reference sequence). CDR3 length: 11 amino acids. Deletions cut 3 bases from V and 5 bases from J, with 7 bases between. The CDR3 sequence: CSARRTYGYTF. The CDR3 nucleotides read TGCAGTGCTAGGAGGACATATGGCTACACCTTC.

This chain connects TRBV5-1 to TRBJ1-2; 8 bases line up with TRBD1. J gave up 6 bases and V 4 bases, and 8 bases lay outside the gene matches. CDR1 SGHRS and CDR2 YFSETQ come from the germline V gene. This CDR3 contains 14 residues. The CDR3 DNA is TGCGCCAGCAGCGTGGACAGGGTCTTGGATGGCTACACCTTC. This encodes CASSVDRVLDGYTF.

The genes are TRBV6-1 and TRBJ2-4; D is unresolved. Trimming removed 7 bases from V and 0 bases from J, with 7 bases in between. Germline V gene data show CDR1 as MNHNS and CDR2 as SASEGT. The CDR3 is 13 residues long. CDR3 residues: CASISLAKNIQYF. CDR3 DNA sequence: TGTGCCAGCATATCTCTAGCCAAAAACATTCAGTACTTC.

This clone was found a few times. The sample has other DNA sequences that encode this CDR3 too. The rearrangement joins TRBV29-1 to TRBJ1-1; D not certain. The CDR3 length is 12 residues. The germline CDR1 and CDR2 sequences are SQVTM and ANQGSEA. The V gene lost 3 bases and the J gene lost 0 bases, with 5 bases spanning the gap. CDR3 nucleotides: TGCAGCGTTGAGACGGTGAACACTGAAGCTTTCTTT. It yields the protein CSVETVNTEAFF.

Note on this clone: Other DNA sequences in the sample encode the same CDR3. The CDR3 DNA sequence: TGTGCCAGCAGCCGGACGGGAGCTTCGTACAATGAGCAGTTCTTC. Its protein product is CASSRTGASYNEQFF. V usage is TRBV7-3 and J usage is TRBJ2-1, with D perhaps matching TRBD2 (6 bases). The CDR3 is 15 amino acids. V shed 5 bases and J shed 4 bases, with 15 bases lying between them. Germline V gene sequence: CDR1 SGHTA, CDR2 FQGTGA.

The chain links TRBV6-1 to TRBJ2-4; no definite D call. There are 13 residues in the CDR3. Germline CDR1 and CDR2: MNHNS and SASEGT. The V end lost 2 bases, the J end lost 9 bases, and 11 bases lay between the germline ends. Here the CDR3 DNA reads TGTGCCAGCAGTGAAATGGGGTCGGGCATTCAGTACTTC. It codes for CASSEMGSGIQYF.

The chain recombines TRBV5-4 with TRBJ2-7; 10 bases fit TRBD1. Looked up from germline, CDR1 is SGHNT and CDR2 is YYREEE (reference sequence). This CDR3 has 14 residues. The V segment lost 4 bases and the J segment 3 bases; nucleotides outside the gene matches: 4. The chain's CDR3 is CASSIGQGVYEQYF. The CDR3 DNA reads as TGTGCCAGCAGCATAGGACAGGGGGTCTACGAGCAGTACTTC.

The V call is TRBV7-2, the J call TRBJ2-1, with D unresolved. Germline loops: CDR1 SGHTA, CDR2 FQGNSA. The CDR3 extends over 17 amino acids. The V end lost 6 bases, the J end lost 1 base, and 19 bases lay between the germline ends. CDR3 DNA sequence: TGTGCCAGCAGAGAGGCAATTGACTTCCTTTCCTACAATGAGCAGTTCTTC. This encodes CASREAIDFLSYNEQFF.

As regards this clone: The same CDR3 arises from other DNA sequences in this sample as well. This sequence joins TRBV28 and TRBJ1-5; D possibly corresponds to TRBD1 (5 bases). Germline V gives CDR1 MDHEN, CDR2 SYDVKM. The CDR3 has 13 amino acids. V was clipped by 7 bases and J by 4 bases, with 11 bases between them. The CDR3 DNA follows: TGTGCCAGCACCCCTGGGGGGAATCAGCCCCAGCATTTT. Encoded protein: CASTPGGNQPQHF.

This clone occurred once. Other DNA sequences in this sample translate to the same CDR3. V gene TRBV2 combines with J gene TRBJ2-3; a weak D match, TRBD1 (5 bases). The V end lost 8 bases, the J end lost 4 bases, and 10 bases lay between the germline ends. CDR3 length: 12 amino acids. Looked up from germline, CDR1 is SNHLY and CDR2 is FYNNEI. In DNA, the CDR3 is TGTGCCAGCCGGCAGGGCGCAGATACGCAGTATTTT. This translates into CASRQGADTQYF.

V usage is TRBV6-5 and J usage is TRBJ2-7; 12 nucleotides match TRBD1. The CDR3 consists of 14 residues. V was clipped by 6 bases and J by 6 bases; unmatched bases: 6. The germline V gene has CDR1 MNHEY and CDR2 SVGAGI. The CDR3: CASRSGQGAFEQYF. For the CDR3, the DNA is TGTGCCAGCAGGTCGGGACAGGGGGCTTTCGAGCAGTACTTC.

This clone occurred once. Other DNA sequences from this sample encode an identical CDR3 as well. The chain couples TRBV6-5 to TRBJ2-2; 11 bases align to TRBD2. V trimming: 2 bases; J trimming: 4 bases; junction bases outside the gene matches: 0. The germline gives CDR1 MNHEY, CDR2 SVGAGI. This CDR3 comprises 15 residues. CDR3 residues: CASSYGTSGTGELFF. The DNA for the CDR3 is TGTGCCAGCAGTTACGGGACTAGCGGCACCGGGGAGCTGTTTTTT.

This clone was recorded only once. The V call is TRBV5-4, the J call TRBJ2-3; 8 bases line up with TRBD2. Germline V gene data show CDR1 as SGHNT and CDR2 as YYREEE (reference sequence). This CDR3 contains 15 residues. Losses at the gene ends were 4 bases for V and 0 bases for J; bases not matched to a gene: 4. The CDR3 DNA reads TGTGCCAGCAGCACTAGCGGAACTAGCACAGATACGCAGTATTTT. This translates into CASSTSGTSTDTQYF.